This T cell receptor (beta chain) was captured in a study of T cell changes during pregnancy in multiple sclerosis. Per germline, CDR1 LGHNA and CDR2 YSLEER. Trimming removed 4 bases at V and 5 bases at J, with 20 bases between. This CDR3 region has 16 residues. Profiling relied on immunoSEQ multiplex PCR, and the TCRdb table lists in-frame clones only, not all of them. Of 40,000 to 60,000 clones detected, nearly 95% appear once; the ten largest clones hold about 0.99%. This TCR was recovered from a female donor with multiple sclerosis, enrolled in a pregnancy study. This material consisted of peripheral blood, taken after pregnancy. V and J are TRBV4-3 and TRBJ1-1; D possibly corresponds to TRBD1 (5 bases). CDR3 in amino acids: CASSPARGSRGTEAFF. The DNA for the CDR3 is TGCGCCAGCAGCCCCGCGCGGGGCAGTCGGGGGACTGAAGCTTTCTTT.